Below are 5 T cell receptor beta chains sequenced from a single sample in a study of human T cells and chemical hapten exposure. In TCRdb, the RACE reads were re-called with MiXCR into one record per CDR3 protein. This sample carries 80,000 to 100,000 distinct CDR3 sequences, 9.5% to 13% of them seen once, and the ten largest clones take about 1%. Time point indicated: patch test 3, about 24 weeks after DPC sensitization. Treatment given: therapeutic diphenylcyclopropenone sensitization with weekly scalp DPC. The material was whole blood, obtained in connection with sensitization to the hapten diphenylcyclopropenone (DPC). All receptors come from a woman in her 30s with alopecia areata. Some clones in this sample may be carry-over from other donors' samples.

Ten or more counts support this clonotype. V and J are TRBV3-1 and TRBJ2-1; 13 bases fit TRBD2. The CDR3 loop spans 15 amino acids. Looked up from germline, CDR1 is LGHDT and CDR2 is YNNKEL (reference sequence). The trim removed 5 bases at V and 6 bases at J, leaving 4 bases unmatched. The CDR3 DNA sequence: TGTGCCAGCAGCGGGACTAGCGGGACGGGCAATGAGCAGTTCTTC. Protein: CASSGTSGTGNEQFF.

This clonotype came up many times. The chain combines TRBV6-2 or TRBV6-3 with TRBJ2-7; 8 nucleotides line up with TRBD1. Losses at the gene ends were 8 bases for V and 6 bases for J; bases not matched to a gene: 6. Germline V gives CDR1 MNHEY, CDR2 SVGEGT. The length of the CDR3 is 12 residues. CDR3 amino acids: CASGTGLFEQYF. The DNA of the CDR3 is TGTGCCAGCGGGACAGGCCTCTTCGAGCAGTACTTC.

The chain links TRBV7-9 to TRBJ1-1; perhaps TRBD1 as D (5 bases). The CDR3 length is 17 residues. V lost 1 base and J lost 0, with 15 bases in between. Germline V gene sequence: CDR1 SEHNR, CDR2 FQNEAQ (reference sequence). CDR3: CASSLVAGQNMNTEAFF. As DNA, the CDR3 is TGTGCCAGCAGCTTAGTTGCCGGACAAAATATGAACACTGAAGCTTTCTTT.

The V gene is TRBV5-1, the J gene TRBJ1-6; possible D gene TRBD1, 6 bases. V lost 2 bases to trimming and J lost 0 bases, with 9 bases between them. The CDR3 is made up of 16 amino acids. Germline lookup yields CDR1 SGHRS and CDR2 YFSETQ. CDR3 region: CASSLMDSSYNSPLHF. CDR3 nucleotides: TGCGCCAGCAGCTTAATGGACAGCTCCTATAATTCACCCCTCCACTTT.

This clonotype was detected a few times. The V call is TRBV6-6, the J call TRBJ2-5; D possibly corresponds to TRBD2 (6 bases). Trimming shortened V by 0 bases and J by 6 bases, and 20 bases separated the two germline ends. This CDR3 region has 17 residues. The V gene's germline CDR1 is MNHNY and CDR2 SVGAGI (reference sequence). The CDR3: CASSYSSLGLAGKTQYF. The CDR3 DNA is TGTGCCAGCAGTTACTCGAGCCTAGGCCTCGCGGGGAAGACCCAGTACTTC.